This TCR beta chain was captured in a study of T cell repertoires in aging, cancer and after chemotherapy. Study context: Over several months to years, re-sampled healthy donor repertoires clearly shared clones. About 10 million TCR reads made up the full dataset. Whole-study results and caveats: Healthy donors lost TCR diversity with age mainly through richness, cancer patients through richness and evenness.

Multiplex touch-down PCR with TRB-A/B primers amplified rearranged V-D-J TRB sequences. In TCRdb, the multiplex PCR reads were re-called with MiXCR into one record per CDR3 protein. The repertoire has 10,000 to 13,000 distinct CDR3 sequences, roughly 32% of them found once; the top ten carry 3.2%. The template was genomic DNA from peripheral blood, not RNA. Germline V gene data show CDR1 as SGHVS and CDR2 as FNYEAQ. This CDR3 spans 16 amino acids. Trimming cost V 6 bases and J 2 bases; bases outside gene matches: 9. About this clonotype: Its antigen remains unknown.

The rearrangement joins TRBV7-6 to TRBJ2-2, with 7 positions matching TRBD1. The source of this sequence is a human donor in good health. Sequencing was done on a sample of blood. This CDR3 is CASSFGTAANTGELFF. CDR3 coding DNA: TGTGCCAGCAGTTTTGGGACAGCTGCCAACACCGGGGAGCTGTTTTTT.